Each of the 27 T cell receptor beta chains below was sequenced from the same sample in a study of blood T cell repertoires in COVID-19 (TCRdb year 2020). Libraries were prepared through the immunoSEQ multiplex PCR assay. Not all clones reach the TCRdb copy of this immuneACCESS table, which keeps in-frame sequences only. Checked studies attribute under half of the gap to unresolved V genes and leave the rest unexplained. The sample table contains some 400,000 clones; only one count was recorded for over 75% of them. The ten largest account for approximately 1.2% of the sample. Specimen: PBMCs or T cells enriched from blood (not recorded which). All receptors derive from a man younger than 45 who had recovered from COVID-19.

The rearrangement links TRBV19 to TRBJ1-5; no reliable D call. The CDR3 spans 14 residues. V was pared by 3 bases and J by 8 bases, with 14 bases between. Germline CDR1 reads LNHDA; CDR2 reads SQIVND (reference sequence). In DNA form, the CDR3 reads TGTGCCAGTAGTATTCGAGGGAGGATTGAGCCCCAGCATTTT. It translates to CASSIRGRIEPQHF.

The chain uses TRBV28 and TRBJ1-1; D is unresolved. Germline CDR1 reads MDHEN; CDR2 reads SYDVKM. V lost 5 bases and J lost 3, with 16 bases in between. The CDR3 contains 15 residues. CDR3 coding DNA: TGTGCCAGCAGTCCCCGGACGGGAATTTACACTGAAGCTTTCTTT. Translated, it gives CASSPRTGIYTEAFF.

The rearrangement joins TRBV3-1 (or the pseudogene TRBV3-2) to TRBJ2-3; 8 nucleotides align to TRBD2. CDR1 LGHDT and CDR2 YNNKEL come from the germline V gene (reference sequence). J gave up 0 bases and V 4 bases, and 0 bases lay outside the gene matches. This CDR3 is 14 amino acids long. The CDR3 spells CASSPSGSTDTQYF. The CDR3 DNA is TGTGCCAGCAGCCCTAGCGGGAGCACAGATACGCAGTATTTT.

The chain is built from TRBV19 and TRBJ1-3; D is uncertain. V lost 1 base, J lost 1 base, and 11 bases lay in between. CDR1 is LNHDA and CDR2 is SQIVND in the germline V gene (reference sequence). CDR3 length equals 16 residues. The CDR3 reads CASSIVGRISGNTIYF. The CDR3, as DNA: TGTGCCAGTAGTATAGTCGGCAGGATATCTGGAAACACCATATATTTT.

This chain joins TRBV25-1 and TRBJ1-1; D gene ambiguous. The V gene lost 6 bases and the J gene lost 0 bases, with 17 bases spanning the gap. Per the germline V gene, CDR1 is MGHDK and CDR2 is SYGVNS. The CDR3 is made up of 16 amino acids. DNA of the CDR3: TGTGCCAGCAGGGCGGTGGTGACCGGCCTGAACACTGAAGCTTTCTTT. Protein product: CASRAVVTGLNTEAFF.

This clone was seen more than once but under ten times. The chain combines TRBV2 with TRBJ1-1, with D uncertain. The V end was cut by 3 bases, the J end by 1 base, with 12 bases between. The CDR3 is 15 residues long. Per the germline V gene, CDR1 is SNHLY and CDR2 is FYNNEI. The CDR3 sequence: CASSEKRAQNTEAFF. As DNA, the CDR3 is TGTGCCAGCAGTGAGAAGCGGGCCCAGAACACTGAAGCTTTCTTT.

The V call is TRBV19, the J call TRBJ2-1; a possible D gene is TRBD2 (5 bases). The germline gives CDR1 LNHDA, CDR2 SQIVND (reference sequence). This CDR3 comprises 14 residues. V was pared by 9 bases and J by 0 bases, with 12 bases between. The CDR3 nucleotides read TGTGCCAGCGGAGCGGCAAGCTCCTACAATGAGCAGTTCTTC. Translating gives CASGAASSYNEQFF.

This clone showed up just once. V usage is TRBV5-1 and J usage is TRBJ1-6; the D is unclear. This CDR3 is built from 15 residues. Germline CDR1 is SGHRS and CDR2 is YFSETQ. Trimming took 1 base from V and 0 from J, leaving 5 bases between them. As DNA, the CDR3 is TGCGCCAGCAGCTTGACAGCCTCCTATAATTCACCCCTCCACTTT. This gives the protein CASSLTASYNSPLHF.

The rearrangement links TRBV5-1 to TRBJ2-7, with D tentatively TRBD2 (6 bases). CDR3 length: 12 residues. The germline V and J ends were trimmed by 7 bases and 2 bases, with 10 bases remaining between them. Looked up from germline, CDR1 is SGHRS and CDR2 is YFSETQ. The CDR3 spells CASWDFAYEQYF. DNA of the CDR3: TGCGCCAGCTGGGACTTTGCCTACGAGCAGTACTTC.

The rearrangement links TRBV7-9 to TRBJ1-3; the D is unclear. Trimming cost V 5 bases and J 1 base, with 3 bases left between them. The CDR3 extends over 12 amino acids. Looked up from germline, CDR1 is SEHNR and CDR2 is FQNEAQ (reference sequence). CDR3 nucleotides: TGTGCCAGCAGCCCTTCTGGAAACACCATATATTTT. This codes for CASSPSGNTIYF.

The CDR3 loop reads CASSIDLNPQYYGYTF. In nucleotides, the CDR3 is TGTGCCAGTAGTATAGATCTCAACCCCCAGTACTATGGCTACACCTTC. This chain connects TRBV19 to TRBJ1-2; no definite D call. Germline V CDR1 and CDR2: LNHDA, SQIVND (reference sequence). CDR3 length: 16 residues. Trimming left V 0 bases short and J 3 bases short, with 14 bases between.

As to this clone: This sample includes further DNA sequences coding for the same CDR3. This sequence joins TRBV12-3 or TRBV12-4 and TRBJ1-5; no firm D call. The CDR3 is 13 residues long. The ends were cut back, 3 bases at V and 4 bases at J, with 7 bases in the middle. This chain's CDR3 is CASSFSLNQPQHF. CDR3 nucleotide sequence: TGTGCCAGCAGTTTTAGTCTGAATCAGCCCCAGCATTTT.

The genes are TRBV15 and TRBJ2-3, with D maybe TRBD1 (5 bases). The germline V gene has CDR1 LNHNV and CDR2 YYDKDF (reference sequence). The length of the CDR3 is 17 residues. The V end was cut by 1 base, the J end by 0 bases, with 14 bases between. The CDR3 loop is CATSRGQGGLSTDTQYF. In nucleotides, the CDR3 is TGTGCCACCAGCAGAGGGCAGGGTGGCCTTAGCACAGATACGCAGTATTTT.

The chain employs TRBV20-1 and TRBJ1-2; possible D gene TRBD1, 5 bases. CDR1 DFQATT and CDR2 SNEGSKA come from the germline V gene (reference sequence). Trimming took off 3 bases at V and 5 bases at J, with 7 bases between the two ends. This CDR3 is 11 amino acids long. CDR3 DNA: TGCAGTGCTAGGACAGCTTATGGCTACACCTTC. Translated, it gives CSARTAYGYTF.

The chain is built from TRBV24-1 and TRBJ2-5; TRBD2 agrees at 9 bases. V lost 9 bases, J lost 4 bases, and 11 bases stayed unmatched. The V gene's germline CDR1 is KGHDR and CDR2 SFDVKD. This CDR3 comprises 15 residues. This chain's CDR3 is CATHRGSGGGETQYF. CDR3 nucleotides: TGTGCCACCCATCGAGGTAGCGGGGGTGGAGAGACCCAGTACTTC.

The chain carries TRBV5-1 and TRBJ2-7, with 10 positions matching TRBD1. This CDR3 comprises 16 residues. Per the germline V gene, CDR1 is SGHRS and CDR2 is YFSETQ. The junction had 12 bases not matched to a gene; V was cut back by 4 bases and J by 5 bases. CDR3 nucleotides: TGCGCCAGCAGCATAAAGACAGGGGGCACCTACCACGAGCAGTACTTC. Encoded protein: CASSIKTGGTYHEQYF.

The J gene is TRBJ1-1, the V gene TRBV7-9; perhaps TRBD1 as D (6 bases). This CDR3 has 16 residues. Trimming cost V 1 base and J 1 base, with 13 bases left between them. Germline CDR1 SEHNR, CDR2 FQNEAQ (reference sequence). CDR3 sequence: CASSLGQQGQNTEAFF. For the CDR3, the DNA is TGTGCCAGCAGCTTAGGCCAACAGGGACAGAACACTGAAGCTTTCTTT.

V and J are TRBV27 and TRBJ2-2, with 7 nucleotides matching TRBD2. The CDR3 runs 18 residues. Per the germline V gene, CDR1 is MNHEY and CDR2 is SMNVEV (reference sequence). V lost 5 bases, J lost 3 bases, and 15 bases stayed unmatched. The CDR3 DNA follows: TGTGCCAGCAGTCCGACGGGCGGGGGACTATACCACACCGGGGAGCTGTTTTTT. Amino acid sequence: CASSPTGGGLYHTGELFF.

The rearrangement joins TRBV27 to TRBJ2-7, with 8 nucleotides matching TRBD1. J was trimmed by 5 bases and V by 2 bases; bases with no gene match: 5. In germline, CDR1 is MNHEY, CDR2 SMNVEV (reference sequence). The CDR3 is 14 residues long. The CDR3 DNA sequence: TGTGCCAGCAGTTTAAAACAGGGGGGCCACGAGCAGTACTTC. Translation gives CASSLKQGGHEQYF.

V usage is TRBV27 and J usage is TRBJ1-5, with D possibly TRBD1 on 5 matching bases. Per the germline V gene, CDR1 is MNHEY and CDR2 is SMNVEV (reference sequence). V was cut by 10 bases and J by 2 bases, with 18 bases left in between. The CDR3 contains 15 residues. The CDR3 DNA sequence: TGTGCCACCACTAAACCCGGGACTCGCAATCAGCCCCAGCATTTT. This sequence encodes CATTKPGTRNQPQHF.

The chain links TRBV5-6 to TRBJ2-2; possible D gene TRBD1, 6 bases. The CDR3 has 16 amino acids. V was trimmed by 1 base and J by 5 bases, leaving 15 bases between them. CDR1 and CDR2 from the germline V gene are SGHDT and YYEEEE. Here the CDR3 DNA reads TGTGCCAGCAGCTTGCCAGACAGGCTGCGGACCGGGGAGCTGTTTTTT. Translated: CASSLPDRLRTGELFF.

In this sample, this clone turned up once. The V gene is TRBV5-1, the J gene TRBJ1-6; 9 positions match TRBD1. CDR3 size: 15 residues. The V gene end was trimmed by 0 bases and the J gene end by 8 bases; junction bases not matched to a gene: 3. Germline CDR1 reads SGHRS; CDR2 reads YFSETQ. The CDR3 DNA is TGCGCCAGCAGCTTGGGGGGACAGGGCTATTCACCCCTCCACTTT. Amino acid sequence: CASSLGGQGYSPLHF.

The rearrangement joins TRBV7-2 to TRBJ1-1; 8 nucleotides align to TRBD1. This CDR3 region has 14 residues. Germline CDR1 is SGHTA and CDR2 is FQGNSA. Germline trimming cut 5 bases from V and 4 bases from J; bases unmatched to any gene: 6. CDR3 nucleotide sequence: TGTGCCAGCAGCCTTGCAGGGGGCTTCACTGAAGCTTTCTTT. Amino acids: CASSLAGGFTEAFF.

The chain combines TRBV3-1 (or the pseudogene TRBV3-2) with TRBJ2-2, with a weak D call TRBD2 (6 bases). The CDR3 loop spans 14 amino acids. The germline V gene has CDR1 LGHDT and CDR2 YNNKEL (reference sequence). The ends were cut back, 3 bases at V and 4 bases at J, with 9 bases in the middle. The CDR3 DNA reads TGTGCCAGCAGCCAGCGGAGGGGCACCGGGGAGCTGTTTTTT. This gives the protein CASSQRRGTGELFF.

This clone was counted between two and nine times. The V gene is TRBV4-1, the J gene TRBJ1-1; D is perhaps TRBD1 (5 bases). V was shortened by 4 bases and J by 4 bases, with 16 bases between the two germline ends. The length of the CDR3 is 15 residues. Germline CDR1 is MGHRA and CDR2 is YSYEKL. The CDR3 nucleotides read TGCGCCAGCAGCCCCCGGTCGGCCGGGGGCACTGAAGCTTTCTTT. As protein: CASSPRSAGGTEAFF.

This clone was counted a single time. J is TRBJ1-5 and V is TRBV11-2, with D possibly TRBD1 on 6 matching bases. The germline V and J ends were trimmed by 1 base and 11 bases, with 15 bases remaining between them. This CDR3 is 14 amino acids long. Germline CDR1 reads SGHAT; CDR2 reads FQNNGV. The CDR3 reads CASSLAGAGSAQHF. CDR3 sequence (DNA): TGTGCCAGCAGCTTAGCAGGGGCAGGGTCAGCCCAGCATTTT.

This chain joins TRBV27 and TRBJ1-2; D is possibly TRBD1 (6 bases). The V end lost 5 bases, the J end lost 8 bases, and 18 bases lay between the germline ends. Germline CDR1 reads MNHEY; CDR2 reads SMNVEV (reference sequence). There are 14 residues in the CDR3. The CDR3 reads CASSLSALQGGYTF. The CDR3, as DNA: TGTGCCAGCAGTCTTTCTGCCCTACAGGGCGGCTACACCTTC.